Each of the 25 T cell receptor beta chains below was sequenced from the same sample in a study of OX40 agonist ivuxolimab in advanced cancers. TCRdb keeps only in-frame clones here, not all; method: immunoSEQ multiplex PCR. The sample records 75,000 to 100,000 clones, about 84% being singletons. Sequencing used CD4+ or CD8+ T cells sorted from blood, obtained in a trial of the OX40 agonist ivuxolimab. The receptors stem from an adult with an advanced solid tumor such as melanoma, head and neck, liver or kidney cancer.

The V gene is TRBV7-8, the J gene TRBJ2-7; 9 bases line up with TRBD1. Germline assignment: CDR1 SGHVS and CDR2 FQNEAQ. Germline trimming cut 3 bases from V and 3 bases from J; bases unmatched to any gene: 3. The length of the CDR3 is 14 residues. In nucleotides, the CDR3 is TGTGCCAGCAGCTTGAGACAGGGGGGCTACGAGCAGTACTTC. Protein: CASSLRQGGYEQYF.

This chain joins TRBV6-5 and TRBJ1-2; 8 bases align to TRBD1. With 7 bases clipped from V and 8 bases from J, the junction kept 6 bases outside the gene matches. The CDR3 length is 12 residues. Germline CDR1 is MNHEY and CDR2 is SVGAGI. In DNA, the CDR3 is TGTGCCAGCACCGGACAGGGTTTCGGCTACACCTTC. It encodes CASTGQGFGYTF.

The chain recombines TRBV4-1 with TRBJ1-1, with unresolved D. CDR1 MGHRA and CDR2 YSYEKL come from the germline V gene. The CDR3 has 16 amino acids. Between the trimmed V and J ends, which lost 6 bases and 0 bases, there was a span of 17 bases. The CDR3 DNA follows: TGCGCCAGCAGTAAACCAGGAAAAGACATGAACACTGAAGCTTTCTTT. Translating gives CASSKPGKDMNTEAFF.

This chain connects TRBV19 to TRBJ1-6; D call uncertain. Deletions cut 5 bases from V and 3 bases from J, with 11 bases between. The germline V gene has CDR1 LNHDA and CDR2 SQIVND (reference sequence). The CDR3 runs to 15 residues. DNA of the CDR3: TGTGCCAGTAGTCTCGGGTGGGGCTATAATTCACCCCTCCACTTT. Amino acids: CASSLGWGYNSPLHF.

This chain links TRBV5-6 with TRBJ2-3, with D maybe TRBD1 (6 bases). Trimming pared 6 bases from V and 3 bases from J, leaving 14 bases between. Germline lookup yields CDR1 SGHDT and CDR2 YYEEEE. CDR3 size: 14 residues. The CDR3 is CASTPDRGTDTQYF. Written as DNA, the CDR3 is TGTGCCAGCACCCCGGACAGAGGAACAGATACGCAGTATTTT.

V and J are TRBV5-1 and TRBJ2-2, with 8 bases aligning to TRBD2. The trim removed 0 bases at V and 7 bases at J, leaving 5 bases unmatched. Germline-derived CDR1 and CDR2 are SGHRS and YFSETQ. The length of the CDR3 is 15 residues. Written as DNA, the CDR3 is TGCGCCAGCAGCTTGGATCCAGCGGGAGACGGGGAGCTGTTTTTT. Translated: CASSLDPAGDGELFF.

V is TRBV10-3 and J is TRBJ1-5; D remains ambiguous. CDR1 is ENHRY, CDR2 SYGVKD, per germline. The CDR3 consists of 13 residues. Trimming left V 4 bases short and J 4 bases short, with 8 bases between. CDR3 loop: CAISGEGNQPQHF. The CDR3 nucleotides are TGTGCCATCAGTGGGGAGGGAAATCAGCCCCAGCATTTT.

This chain connects TRBV11-3 to TRBJ2-7; no definite D call. With 5 bases removed from V and 3 bases from J, the gap between germline ends came to 14 bases. The CDR3 has 14 residues. The germline CDR1 and CDR2 sequences are SGHNT and YENEEA. The DNA for the CDR3 is TGTGCCAGCAGCCCTACTTCAGGAAGCTACGAGCAGTACTTC. Translating gives CASSPTSGSYEQYF.

This chain links TRBV5-3 with TRBJ2-1, with D hard to call. TRBV5-3 is recorded as an ORF, its role being uncertain. V lost 5 bases and J lost 4, with 4 bases in between. The CDR3 is 11 residues long. The CDR3 sequence: CARSKYNEQFF. DNA of the CDR3: TGTGCCAGAAGTAAGTACAATGAGCAGTTCTTC.

Here the CDR3 reads CATSGRALWNEQFF. CDR3 in DNA: TGTGCCACCTCTGGGAGGGCCCTCTGGAATGAGCAGTTCTTC. The V and J genes are TRBV19 and TRBJ2-1; 7 nucleotides align to TRBD2. The CDR3 totals 14 residues. The junction had 13 bases not matched to a gene; V was cut back by 10 bases and J by 7 bases. The germline gives CDR1 LNHDA, CDR2 SQIVND (reference sequence). The entire variable domain, with the rest obtained from reference TRBV19 and TRBJ2-1, is as follows: DGGITQSPKYLFRKEGQNVTLSCEQNLNHDAMYWYRQDPGQGLRLIYYSQIVNDFQKGDIAEGYSVSREKKESFPLTVTSAQKNPTAFYLCATSGRALWNEQFFGPGTRLTVL.

The chain combines TRBV7-2 with TRBJ2-1; TRBD1 is a possible D gene (7 bases). The germline gives CDR1 SGHTA, CDR2 FQGNSA. V was clipped by 8 bases and J by 3 bases, with 14 bases between them. The CDR3 extends over 14 amino acids. The CDR3 nucleotides read TGTGCCAGCGGTGGTCAGGGGGGCTACAATGAGCAGTTCTTC. Encoded protein: CASGGQGGYNEQFF.

The V gene is TRBV6-4, the J gene TRBJ2-2; possible D gene TRBD1, 6 bases. V lost 4 bases to trimming and J lost 0 bases, with 9 bases between them. The CDR3 runs to 15 residues. The germline gives CDR1 MRHNA, CDR2 SNTAGT. CDR3 nucleotide sequence: TGTGCCAGCAGTGCTGGGACACCGAACACCGGGGAGCTGTTTTTT. Translating it yields CASSAGTPNTGELFF.

Comment on this clone: Compared with germline, one end of the junction differs, possibly owing to a read error. Other DNA sequences within the sample encode an identical CDR3. This chain joins TRBV29-1 and TRBJ1-1; D is ambiguous. CDR3 length equals 10 residues. The germline CDR1 and CDR2 sequences are SQVTM and ANQGSEA. Written as DNA, the CDR3 is TGTAGCGTTGATCATACTGAAGCTTTCTTT. As protein: CSVDHTEAFF.

The chain uses TRBV5-5 and TRBJ1-2; a weak D match, TRBD1 (5 bases). Per the germline V gene, CDR1 is SGHKS and CDR2 is YYEKEE (reference sequence). Trimming cost V 4 bases and J 5 bases, with 21 bases left between them. The CDR3 length is 16 residues. The DNA for the CDR3 is TGTGCCAGCAGCGAAAGCCCTGGGGGAGGAGGTTATGGCTACACCTTC. It is translated as CASSESPGGGGYGYTF.

The V and J genes are TRBV27 and TRBJ2-7, with D hard to call. The CDR3 is made up of 13 amino acids. Germline CDR1 is MNHEY and CDR2 is SMNVEV (reference sequence). The ends were cut back, 6 bases at V and 0 bases at J, with 9 bases in the middle. This chain's CDR3 is CASRPPFSYEQYF. The CDR3 DNA is TGTGCCAGCAGACCACCGTTCTCCTACGAGCAGTACTTC.

The gene calls are TRBV6-1 and TRBJ1-3; tentative D call: TRBD1 (6 bases). Germline-derived CDR1 and CDR2 are MNHNS and SASEGT. The CDR3 extends over 19 amino acids. The V end lost 3 bases, the J end lost 0 bases, and 21 bases lay between the germline ends. CDR3 loop: CASSDTRIRQVRSGNTIYF. Written as DNA, the CDR3 is TGTGCCAGCAGTGACACTCGGATCAGACAGGTTCGCTCTGGAAACACCATATATTTT.

V is TRBV9 and J is TRBJ2-1; the D gene is possibly TRBD2 (5 bases). V was trimmed by 3 bases and J by 8 bases, leaving 9 bases between them. The CDR3 has 12 amino acids. CDR1 SGDLS and CDR2 YYNGEE come from the germline V gene. Here the CDR3 DNA reads TGTGCCAGCAGCGCTACTAGTTATGAGCAGTTCTTC. Encoded protein: CASSATSYEQFF.

The chain recombines TRBV7-2 with TRBJ1-1; 7 bases are shared with TRBD1. This CDR3 has 17 amino acids. Germline V CDR1 and CDR2: SGHTA, FQGNSA. V trimming: 1 base; J trimming: 1 base; junction bases outside the gene matches: 9. The CDR3 nucleotides are TGTGCCAGCAGCTTAGAATACAGGGGCCGATCGAACACTGAAGCTTTCTTT. Encoded protein: CASSLEYRGRSNTEAFF.

The chain employs TRBV19 and TRBJ2-5; 10 bases are shared with TRBD1. The CDR3 spans 14 residues. Germline V lookup: CDR1 LNHDA, CDR2 SQIVND (reference sequence). V was pared by 5 bases and J by 5 bases, with 5 bases of the junction left unmatched. CDR3 DNA sequence: TGTGCCAGTAGTCTGGACAGGGGGATTGAGACCCAGTACTTC. This translates into CASSLDRGIETQYF.

The V and J genes are TRBV7-2 and TRBJ1-6; D gene uncertain. V shed 1 base and J shed 8 bases, with 12 bases lying between them. The CDR3 length is 15 residues. Germline V lookup: CDR1 SGHTA, CDR2 FQGNSA. The CDR3, as DNA: TGTGCCAGCAGCTTAGAACCAGGCCTTCATTCACCCCTCCACTTT. This translates into CASSLEPGLHSPLHF.

This rearrangement joins TRBV11-2 to TRBJ1-2; possibly TRBD1 for D (6 bases). Trimming took 7 bases from V and 4 from J, leaving 10 bases between them. The germline V gene has CDR1 SGHAT and CDR2 FQNNGV. This CDR3 contains 12 residues. This CDR3 reads CASIGQSYGYTF. The CDR3, as DNA: TGTGCCAGCATCGGACAGAGCTATGGCTACACCTTC.

CDR3 bases: TGCGCCAGCAGCCAAGACAAATACTCCCAAGAGACCCAGTACTTC. Its protein product is CASSQDKYSQETQYF. V and J are TRBV4-3 and TRBJ2-5; D gene uncertain. V lost 0 bases to trimming and J lost 1 base, with 9 bases between them. CDR1 and CDR2 from the germline V gene are LGHNA and YSLEER. The CDR3 spans 15 residues.

This sequence joins TRBV5-6 and TRBJ1-1, with D unclear. Trimming cost V 4 bases and J 1 base, with 14 bases left between them. Germline-derived CDR1 and CDR2 are SGHDT and YYEEEE. This CDR3 comprises 15 residues. Here the CDR3 reads CASSENGRKNTEAFF. The DNA for the CDR3 is TGTGCCAGCAGCGAGAACGGACGGAAGAACACTGAAGCTTTCTTT.

The chain links TRBV15 to TRBJ2-5; tentatively, D is TRBD2 (5 bases). Trimming shortened V by 0 bases and J by 4 bases, and 15 bases separated the two germline ends. The CDR3 sequence is 16 residues long. The germline gives CDR1 LNHNV, CDR2 YYDKDF (reference sequence). DNA of the CDR3: TGTGCCACCAGCAGAGATCCCCCCCCGAGCGGAGAGACCCAGTACTTC. This encodes CATSRDPPPSGETQYF.

V is TRBV12-5 and J is TRBJ2-2; 7 bases align to TRBD1. The CDR3 loop spans 16 amino acids. The V and J ends lost 1 base and 1 base, in that order; junction bases with no gene match: 3. Germline V gene lookup returns CDR1 LGHNT and CDR2 FRNRAP. CDR3 in amino acids: CASGLGTGQNTGELFF. As DNA, the CDR3 is TGTGCTAGTGGTTTGGGGACAGGACAGAACACCGGGGAGCTGTTTTTT.